This T cell receptor beta chain was identified during a study of T cell responses to AZD1222 COVID-19 vaccine. Study conclusions and caveats: Vaccine-associated CD4 TCRs spanned spike, dominant at 160-218 and 743-854.

The table came from immunoSEQ multiplex PCR; TCRdb's copy has only in-frame clones and leaves some out. The sample holds fewer than 150,000 clones, roughly 91% seen once. Points on this clone: Its antigen is still unknown.

Germline CDR1 LGHDT, CDR2 YNNKEL (reference sequence). V was cut by 3 bases and J by 4 bases, with 15 bases left in between. The CDR3 length is 15 residues. The rearrangement uses TRBV3-1 (or the pseudogene TRBV3-2) and TRBJ1-2; D ambiguous. This clonotype was obtained from an adult who received the AZD1222 COVID-19 vaccine. Source: peripheral blood, taken 28 days after the second AZD1222 dose. The CDR3 sequence is CASSQVSRATYGYTF. The CDR3 nucleotides read TGTGCCAGCAGCCAGGTCTCTAGAGCCACCTATGGCTACACCTTC.